This T cell receptor (beta chain) was identified in a study of molecular identifiers for immune sequencing clone quantification. Between roughly 17,000 and 1,000,000 sorted cells, with 10%, 30% or 50% RNA, yielded naive CD8 libraries. Trimming pared 3 bases from V and 4 bases from J, leaving 15 bases between. The CDR3 has 15 amino acids. Regarding this clonotype: What it binds is not known.

Making the bulk TCR libraries relied on previously described methods and listed TCR primers. Using its own MiXCR run on the PCR reads, TCRdb lists one record per CDR3 protein. The top ten clones hold roughly 0.85% of a sample with some 650,000 distinct CDR3 sequences, around 20% of them seen once. Study-level results: For effector cells, clones above 20 RNA copies held over 98% of molecules; for naive cells, under 1%.

The chain uses TRBV12-3 or TRBV12-4 and TRBJ1-2, with D unclear. The TCR sequence derives from a human donor in good health. Some libraries in this study had Jurkat cell RNA spiked in. The sequencing input was naive CD8+ T cells from blood, with Jurkat cell RNA spiked in. Subset given: FACS-sorted CD8+CD4-CCR7+CD45RA+ naive T cells. CDR3 sequence: CASSFRVISPYGYTF. The CDR3 DNA reads TGTGCCAGCAGTTTTAGGGTTATATCCCCCTATGGCTACACCTTC.